These T cell receptor beta chains were read from a single sample in a study of beta chain features in type 1 diabetes. Measured with immunoSEQ multiplex PCR; TCRdb has only the in-frame clones, and not every one. Among some 230,000 clones listed, 9.6% were seen once. Sequenced material: naive CD4+ T cells from blood. The receptors stem from a woman aged 18-29 years in good health. Both conserved end residues are part of each CDR3. D genes are given only for firm matches. Clone sizes are given selectively: once, few, many, or a class where the clone is expanded.

d_gene	v_gene	j_gene	abundance	CDR3nt	CDR3aa
NA	TRBV7-9	TRBJ2-3	few	TGTGCCAGCAGCGAACAGGGAATTCTCAGCACAGATACGCAGTATTTT	CASSEQGILSTDTQYF
NA	TRBV15	TRBJ2-2	NA	TGTGCCACCAGGCTCGTCTATACCGGGGAGCTGTTTTTT	CATRLVYTGELFF
TRBD1	TRBV29-1	TRBJ1-1	NA	TGCAGCGTATCCCGGGACAGGGACACTGAAGCTTTCTTT	CSVSRDRDTEAFF
TRBD1	TRBV30	TRBJ2-2	NA	TGTGCCTGGAGTCCTGGGGACAGGGGGAGATCGAACACCGGGGAGCTGTTTTTT	CAWSPGDRGRSNTGELFF
TRBD2	TRBV5-1	TRBJ2-5	few	TGCGCCAGCAGCTTCAGCGGGAATCTCCAAGAGACCCAGTACTTC	CASSFSGNLQETQYF
TRBD1	TRBV7-2	TRBJ2-1	NA	TGTGCCAGCAGCTTTACGGGACAGGGCGGTGAGCAGTTCTTC	CASSFTGQGGEQFF
NA	TRBV18	TRBJ2-1	NA	TGTGCCAGCTCACCTCTGAGGGGGTTTTCGGCCAATGAGCAGTTCTTC	CASSPLRGFSANEQFF
TRBD2	TRBV7-9	TRBJ2-7	many	TGTGCCAGCAGCCACGACACAGGCGGGAGCGAGCAGTACTTC	CASSHDTGGSEQYF
NA	TRBV7-9	TRBJ2-7	NA	TGTGCCAGCAGCTTAGGAGGGCCCCTTCCTTACGAGCAGTACTTC	CASSLGGPLPYEQYF
TRBD1	TRBV5-4	TRBJ2-4	few	TGTGCCAGCAGCTTAGCAGGGGGTTACATTCAGTACTTC	CASSLAGGYIQYF
TRBD1	TRBV15	TRBJ1-1	NA	TGTGCCACCAGCGAGGTCTTCGGGACAGCGACTAAAGCTTTCTTT	CATSEVFGTATKAFF
TRBD2	TRBV6-1	TRBJ2-4	few	TGTGCCAGCAGTGAAGCGATGGCCGGCGGGGGCATTCAGTACTTC	CASSEAMAGGGIQYF
NA	TRBV4-2	TRBJ1-1	NA	TGTGCCAGCAGCCAACAGGGAAGTCGCACTGAAGCTTTCTTT	CASSQQGSRTEAFF
NA	TRBV6-6	TRBJ1-2	NA	TGTGCCAGCAGTTTGGCAGGGGTGGATGGCTACACCTTC	CASSLAGVDGYTF
NA	TRBV13	TRBJ1-3	NA	TGTGCCAGCAGCCTCGCGGGGGACTCTGGAAACACCATATATTTT	CASSLAGDSGNTIYF
NA	TRBV5-1	TRBJ2-1	few	TGCGCCAGCAGCTTGTGGCAGGGGTTAGACAATGAGCAGTTCTTC	CASSLWQGLDNEQFF
TRBD2	TRBV11-2	TRBJ2-2	NA	TGTGCCAGCAGCTTAGGCCTAGCGGGAGCCGGGGAGCTGTTTTTT	CASSLGLAGAGELFF
TRBD2	TRBV19	TRBJ2-7	few	TGTGCCAGTAGCCAGACTAGCGGGAGATTTATTGGATACGAGCAGTACTTC	CASSQTSGRFIGYEQYF
NA	TRBV5-6	TRBJ2-5	few	TGTGCCAGCAGCTTGCCCGTGACAGAGCAAGAGACCCAGTACTTC	CASSLPVTEQETQYF
TRBD1	TRBV7-9	TRBJ1-2	few	TGTGCCAGCAGCTCTGGACAGGGCTATGGCTACACCTTC	CASSSGQGYGYTF
TRBD2	TRBV2	TRBJ2-1	few	TGTGCCAGCATCGCACTAGCGGGGGGGTACAATGAGCAGTTCTTC	CASIALAGGYNEQFF
NA	TRBV11-1	TRBJ1-6	few	TGTGCCAGCAGCCCCGACAGGCTAAATCGGAGTTCACCCCTCCACTTT	CASSPDRLNRSSPLHF
NA	TRBV5-1	TRBJ1-1	few	TGCGCCAGCAGCTTGTACGGGACTCCGATGAACACTGAAGCTTTCTTT	CASSLYGTPMNTEAFF